This entry is about one T cell receptor (beta chain). This table comes from immunoSEQ multiplex PCR, and its TCRdb copy is limited to in-frame clones, with some not included. The profile covers under 300,000 clones, with 85% appearing a single time and 6% to 7% taken by the ten largest. The data are from a study of blood T cell repertoires in COVID-19. Between the trimmed V and J ends, which lost 4 bases and 0 bases, there was a span of 10 bases. CDR1 is LGHDT, CDR2 YNNKEL, per germline (reference sequence). The CDR3 has 15 residues. This receptor was obtained from a woman aged 55-70 years with active or convalescent COVID-19. The V call is TRBV3-1 (or the pseudogene TRBV3-2), the J call TRBJ2-1; D perhaps matches TRBD2 (6 bases). The sample consisted of peripheral blood. CDR3 amino acids: CASSPDGSSYNEQFF. The CDR3 DNA sequence: TGTGCCAGCAGCCCGGACGGGAGCTCCTACAATGAGCAGTTCTTC.